These 18 T cell receptor beta chains were sequenced from one sample in a study of T cells in Graves' hyperthyroidism and ophthalmopathy. What was amplified from RNA transcripts were TCR beta CDR3 regions. When the TCR CDR3 underwent first-round RT-PCR, the HTBI primer set was used. Each CDR3 protein is one row after TCRdb ran MiXCR on the multiplex PCR reads. Among about 840,000 distinct CDR3 sequences listed, 35% to 40% were seen once. Sequencing used blood. The receptors were sampled from a young man with Graves' hyperthyroidism.

The rearrangement uses TRBV14 and TRBJ1-2; D is perhaps TRBD1 (5 bases). The CDR3 has 15 residues. The ends were cut back, 0 bases at V and 4 bases at J, with 12 bases in the middle. The germline V gene has CDR1 SGHDN and CDR2 FVKESK. The CDR3 reads CASSQDRSRAYGYTF. The CDR3 DNA sequence: TGTGCCAGCAGCCAAGATCGGTCCAGGGCCTATGGCTACACCTTC.

The chain couples TRBV5-6 to TRBJ2-2, with D tentatively TRBD1 (5 bases). The CDR3 is 15 amino acids. CDR1 is SGHDT and CDR2 is YYEEEE in the germline V gene. V shed 6 bases and J shed 4 bases, with 16 bases lying between them. CDR3 sequence reads: CASTSVPGFTGELFF. The CDR3 region has the DNA TGTGCCAGCACCTCGGTACCAGGGTTCACCGGGGAGCTGTTTTTT.

V gene TRBV29-1 combines with J gene TRBJ1-1, with TRBD1 matching over 7 bases. The CDR3 loop spans 12 amino acids. Germline loops: CDR1 SQVTM, CDR2 ANQGSEA. Unmatched junction bases numbered 8, after V lost 6 bases and J lost 7 bases. The CDR3 loop reads CSVRQGHLEAFF. The CDR3 bases are TGCAGCGTCCGACAGGGACACCTTGAAGCTTTCTTT.

The table lists this clonotype with many counts. V and J are TRBV5-1 and TRBJ1-1, with D perhaps TRBD1 (5 bases). V dropped 4 bases and J dropped 3 bases, with 13 bases sitting between them. Germline values: CDR1 SGHRS, CDR2 YFSETQ. The CDR3 contains 14 residues. CDR3 DNA sequence: TGCGCCAGCAGCCCTCGGGACGGATACACTGAAGCTTTCTTT. It specifies CASSPRDGYTEAFF.

The chain employs TRBV7-8 and TRBJ2-5; 13 nucleotides line up with TRBD2. In germline, CDR1 is SGHVS, CDR2 FQNEAQ. The trim removed 1 base at V and 5 bases at J, leaving 7 bases unmatched. This CDR3 region has 17 residues. The CDR3 DNA sequence: TGTGCCAGCAGCTTAGGACTAGCGGGAGGCCGCCGGGAGACCCAGTACTTC. This gives the protein CASSLGLAGGRRETQYF.

On this clonotype itself: This may be a read error: a much more frequent sequence differs by one nucleotide. The rearrangement links TRBV19 to TRBJ1-1; TRBD1 is a possible D gene (6 bases). V lost 7 bases to trimming and J lost 7 bases, with 16 bases between them. Germline V gene lookup returns CDR1 LNHDA and CDR2 SQIVND (reference sequence). The CDR3 has 13 residues. The CDR3 spells CASMPPGDIEAFF. The CDR3 DNA is TGTGCCAGTATGCCCCCAGGGGACATTGAAGCTTTCTTT. The full variable domain, completed using reference TRBV19 and TRBJ1-1, is DGGITQSPKYLFRKEGQNVTLSCEQNLNHDAMYWYRQDPGQGLRLIYYSQIVNDFQKGDIAEGYSVSREKKESFPLTVTSAQKNPTAFYLCASMPPGDIEAFFGQGTRLTVV.

The V call is TRBV7-3, the J call TRBJ1-5; TRBD1 matches 8 bases. This CDR3 contains 14 residues. Trimming at V came to 5 bases and at J to 4 bases, leaving 4 bases not matched to a gene. The germline gives CDR1 SGHTA, CDR2 FQGTGA. The CDR3 loop is CASSAGGANQPQHF. CDR3 nucleotides: TGTGCCAGCAGCGCAGGGGGCGCGAATCAGCCCCAGCATTTT. Full variable domain (outside the CDR3, taken from reference TRBV7-3 and TRBJ1-5): GAGVSQTPSNKVTEKGKYVELRCDPISGHTALYWYRQSLGQGPEFLIYFQGTGAADDSGLPNDRFFAVRPEGSVSTLKIQRTERGDSAVYLCASSAGGANQPQHFGDGTRLSIL.

As regards this clonotype: The conserved final phenylalanine or tryptophan is absent from the CDR3, which likely points to a read error. The DNA is left out, because the CDR3 cannot be placed on it with certainty; the CDR3 is given as TCRdb lists it. V is TRBV25-1 and J is TRBJ1-2. The CDR3 contains 9 residues when both ends are counted. Germline V CDR1 and CDR2: MGHDK, SYGVNS. The CDR3 region is CASSESHRR.

The gene calls are TRBV14 and TRBJ2-7, with D perhaps matching TRBD2 (6 bases). Germline CDR1 is SGHDN and CDR2 is FVKESK. The CDR3 length is 15 residues. Trimming stripped 1 base from V and 2 bases from J, with 12 bases between. The CDR3 DNA follows: TGTGCCAGCAGCCAAGTGTCCGGCGGGGCCTACGAGCAGTACTTC. It translates to CASSQVSGGAYEQYF.

This clonotype came up a few times. This chain's CDR3 is CASSQDRTDNQPQHF. The CDR3 DNA sequence: TGCGCCAGCAGCCAAGATAGGACAGACAATCAGCCCCAGCATTTT. The chain is built from TRBV4-1 and TRBJ1-5, with D possibly TRBD1 on 6 matching bases. CDR1 and CDR2 from the germline V gene are MGHRA and YSYEKL. V was pared by 0 bases and J by 3 bases, with 9 bases between. CDR3 length equals 15 residues.

The J gene is TRBJ1-3, the V gene TRBV11-1; 7 positions match TRBD1. This CDR3 contains 16 residues. J gave up 0 bases and V 5 bases, and 7 bases lay outside the gene matches. Germline V gene sequence: CDR1 SGHAT, CDR2 FQDESV (reference sequence). The chain's CDR3 is CASSPQTGTSGNTIYF. The DNA of the CDR3 is TGTGCCAGCAGCCCCCAGACAGGGACCTCTGGAAACACCATATATTTT.

At least ten counts were recorded for this clonotype. The chain couples TRBV7-2 to TRBJ1-6, with D possibly TRBD1 on 5 matching bases. From germline, CDR1 is SGHTA and CDR2 FQGNSA. V dropped 4 bases and J dropped 10 bases, with 11 bases sitting between them. The CDR3 contains 13 residues. The CDR3 region is CASSYLRASPLHF. CDR3 sequence (DNA): TGTGCCAGCAGCTACCTCAGGGCCTCACCCCTCCACTTT.

A few counts support this clonotype. V and J are TRBV19 and TRBJ2-3, with TRBD2 matching over 8 bases. The V gene end was trimmed by 8 bases and the J gene end by 3 bases; junction bases not matched to a gene: 7. Germline V gives CDR1 LNHDA, CDR2 SQIVND (reference sequence). The CDR3 has 14 amino acids. Here the CDR3 reads CASHSGGNTDTQYF. DNA of the CDR3: TGTGCCAGTCACAGCGGGGGAAATACAGATACGCAGTATTTT.

This clonotype was counted a few times. V gene TRBV12-3 or TRBV12-4 combines with J gene TRBJ2-5; D is uncertain. The V end lost 5 bases, the J end lost 5 bases, and 12 bases lay between the germline ends. The CDR3 extends over 13 amino acids. CDR3 nucleotides: TGTGCCAGCAGTCTAACAGTGATGGAGACCCAGTACTTC. The encoded protein is CASSLTVMETQYF.

This rearrangement joins TRBV6-2 or TRBV6-3 to TRBJ2-7, with D tentatively TRBD2 (6 bases). Per germline, CDR1 MNHEY and CDR2 SVGEGT. The CDR3 length is 15 residues. DNA for the CDR3: TGTGCTAGTGGTTTGGTAGACGGGAGCTCCTACGAGCAGTACTTC. Amino acid sequence: CASGLVDGSSYEQYF.

This clonotype was seen at least ten times. V gene TRBV10-3 combines with J gene TRBJ1-1; D possibly corresponds to TRBD1 (6 bases). CDR3 length: 12 amino acids. The germline V gene encodes CDR1 ENHRY and CDR2 SYGVKD. Deletions cut 7 bases from V and 1 base from J, with 7 bases between. The chain's CDR3 is CAIMGANTEAFF. In DNA form, the CDR3 reads TGTGCCATCATGGGGGCGAACACTGAAGCTTTCTTT.

This chain links TRBV5-1 with TRBJ1-1, with TRBD1 as a possible D gene (5 bases). The length of the CDR3 is 16 residues. From germline, CDR1 is SGHRS and CDR2 YFSETQ. V lost 4 bases, J lost 3 bases, and 19 bases lay in between. The DNA of the CDR3 is TGCGCCAGCAGCGCGGCCGGGGCCGAATGGGACACTGAAGCTTTCTTT. Translated: CASSAAGAEWDTEAFF.

At least ten counts were recorded for this clonotype. The gene calls are TRBV7-8 and TRBJ2-7; D remains ambiguous. The V and J ends lost 2 bases and 2 bases respectively, with 10 bases between them. The CDR3 runs to 14 residues. The germline gives CDR1 SGHVS, CDR2 FQNEAQ. The CDR3 sequence is CASSLWGETYEQYF. The DNA of the CDR3 is TGTGCCAGCAGCTTATGGGGTGAGACCTACGAGCAGTACTTC.